The 13 T cell receptor beta chains below all came from one sample that was sequenced in a study of T cells in Graves' hyperthyroidism and ophthalmopathy. Authors of the study amplified TCR beta CDR3 regions from RNA transcripts. A first-round RT-PCR of the TCR CDR3 used the HTBI primer set. TCRdb processed the multiplex PCR reads anew with MiXCR; each CDR3 protein has one entry. This table has roughly 150,000 distinct CDR3 sequences, approximately 9% appearing once. The sample consisted of blood. The source of these receptors is a woman aged 18-29 years with Graves' hyperthyroidism that later progressed to Graves' ophthalmopathy.

The J gene is TRBJ1-5, the V gene TRBV6-1, with D possibly TRBD1 on 5 matching bases. Germline V CDR1 and CDR2: MNHNS, SASEGT. The CDR3 is 16 residues long. V was cut by 0 bases and J by 7 bases, with 16 bases left in between. CDR3 protein: CASSEAQGVPGQPQHF. CDR3 nucleotides: TGTGCCAGCAGTGAAGCGCAAGGGGTCCCAGGGCAGCCCCAGCATTTT.

This clonotype has only a few counts. The genes are TRBV15 and TRBJ2-1; 8 positions agree with TRBD2. The germline CDR1 and CDR2 sequences are LNHNV and YYDKDF (reference sequence). The CDR3 runs to 15 residues. Trimming at V came to 3 bases and at J to 6 bases, leaving 7 bases not matched to a gene. In DNA form, the CDR3 reads TGTGCCACCAGCAGTGGGGCGGGAGGAGGCAATGAGCAGTTCTTC. Protein product: CATSSGAGGGNEQFF.

In this sample, this clonotype turned up many times. The rearrangement joins TRBV12-3 or TRBV12-4 to TRBJ2-5; the match to TRBD2 covers 9 bases. V shed 7 bases, J shed 4 bases, and the junction held 7 bases outside the gene matches. This CDR3 contains 14 residues. CDR3 in amino acids: CASNLAGPGETQYF. For the CDR3, the DNA is TGTGCCAGCAACCTAGCGGGACCCGGAGAGACCCAGTACTTC.

V usage is TRBV5-5 and J usage is TRBJ2-1; either TRBD1 or TRBD2 may fit D (5 bases each). V lost 5 bases, J lost 2 bases, and 8 bases lay in between. The CDR3 covers 13 residues. Germline CDR1 is SGHKS and CDR2 is YYEKEE (reference sequence). The CDR3 reads CASRRDPYNEQFF. The CDR3 nucleotides are TGTGCCAGCAGACGGGACCCCTACAATGAGCAGTTCTTC.

The V call is TRBV20-1, the J call TRBJ1-3; 9 nucleotides match TRBD1. V lost 4 bases, J lost 0 bases, and 22 bases stayed unmatched. Germline-derived CDR1 and CDR2 are DFQATT and SNEGSKA (reference sequence). This CDR3 region has 21 residues. The CDR3 spells CSAIYASGTGQTKSSGNTIYF. The CDR3 coding sequence is TGCAGTGCTATTTATGCGTCGGGGACAGGGCAGACCAAAAGCTCTGGAAACACCATATATTTT.

V gene TRBV15 combines with J gene TRBJ2-5; 7 bases map to TRBD1. The CDR3 is made up of 18 amino acids. Germline values: CDR1 LNHNV, CDR2 YYDKDF (reference sequence). With 0 bases clipped from V and 0 bases from J, the junction kept 10 bases outside the gene matches. The CDR3 is CATSRDQGDTKYQETQYF. Written as DNA, the CDR3 is TGTGCCACCAGCAGAGATCAGGGGGACACGAAGTACCAAGAGACCCAGTACTTC.

This clonotype was counted many times. V gene TRBV18 combines with J gene TRBJ2-5, with 12 bases that match TRBD1. This CDR3 is built from 15 residues. CDR1 is KGHSH and CDR2 is LQKENI in the germline V gene. The V segment lost 5 bases and the J segment 5 bases; nucleotides outside the gene matches: 6. CDR3 coding DNA: TGTGCCAGCTCATCCTCCGGGACAGGGGGCGAGACCCAGTACTTC. This translates into CASSSSGTGGETQYF.

This clonotype was recorded at least ten times. This chain uses TRBV7-3 with TRBJ1-1; D might be TRBD1 (6 bases). Germline V gene data show CDR1 as SGHTA and CDR2 as FQGTGA. CDR3 size: 13 residues. The germline V and J ends were trimmed by 3 bases and 3 bases, with 8 bases remaining between them. CDR3 residues: CASSLDSDTEAFF. CDR3 in DNA: TGTGCCAGCAGCTTGGACAGCGACACTGAAGCTTTCTTT.

A word on this clonotype: Given a much more abundant clone one base away, this may be a read error. It is unclear where the CDR3 begins or ends on the DNA, so no DNA is shown, and the CDR3 is as TCRdb lists it. The CDR3: CASSNDGNYGCIF. The chain couples TRBV27 to TRBJ1-2. With termini counted, the CDR3 has 13 amino acids. The germline V gene has CDR1 MNHEY and CDR2 SMNVEV (reference sequence).

This clonotype has ten or more counts. The chain recombines TRBV20-1 with TRBJ1-4; D is possibly TRBD1 (5 bases). The CDR3 is 13 residues long. In germline, CDR1 is DFQATT, CDR2 SNEGSKA (reference sequence). The DNA for the CDR3 is TGCAGCACTTACGGGACTAAGAATGAAAAACTGTTTTTT. Protein sequence: CSTYGTKNEKLFF.

This clonotype occurred a few times. V and J are TRBV15 and TRBJ1-1, with D unresolved. The V end lost 0 bases, the J end lost 4 bases, and 9 bases lay between the germline ends. CDR3 length: 14 residues. Looked up from germline, CDR1 is LNHNV and CDR2 is YYDKDF (reference sequence). The DNA for the CDR3 is TGTGCCACCAGCAGAGAGGGTGGGGTCACTGAAGCTTTCTTT. As protein: CATSREGGVTEAFF.

The table lists this clonotype with many counts. V is TRBV3-1 and J is TRBJ1-2; D is unclear. Trimming removed 2 bases from V and 4 bases from J, with 5 bases in between. Germline V lookup: CDR1 LGHDT, CDR2 YNNKEL (reference sequence). This CDR3 has 12 residues. CDR3 DNA: TGTGCCAGCAGCCAAAACAGCTATGGCTACACCTTC. It encodes CASSQNSYGYTF. Using reference TRBV3-1 and TRBJ1-2 for the parts outside the CDR3, the full variable domain is DTAVSQTPKYLVTQMGNDKSIKCEQNLGHDTMYWYKQDSKKFLKIMFSYNNKELIINETVPNRFSPKSPDKAHLNLHINSLELGDSAVYFCASSQNSYGYTFGSGTRLTVV.

There are many counts of this clonotype. The rearrangement uses TRBV7-3 and TRBJ1-1; D is perhaps TRBD1 (6 bases). This CDR3 contains 13 residues. The V end lost 7 bases, the J end lost 5 bases, and 14 bases lay between the germline ends. Germline V gene lookup returns CDR1 SGHTA and CDR2 FQGTGA. The DNA for the CDR3 is TGTGCCAGCAAGTTAGGGGGGCAAACTGAAGCTTTCTTT. This gives the protein CASKLGGQTEAFF.